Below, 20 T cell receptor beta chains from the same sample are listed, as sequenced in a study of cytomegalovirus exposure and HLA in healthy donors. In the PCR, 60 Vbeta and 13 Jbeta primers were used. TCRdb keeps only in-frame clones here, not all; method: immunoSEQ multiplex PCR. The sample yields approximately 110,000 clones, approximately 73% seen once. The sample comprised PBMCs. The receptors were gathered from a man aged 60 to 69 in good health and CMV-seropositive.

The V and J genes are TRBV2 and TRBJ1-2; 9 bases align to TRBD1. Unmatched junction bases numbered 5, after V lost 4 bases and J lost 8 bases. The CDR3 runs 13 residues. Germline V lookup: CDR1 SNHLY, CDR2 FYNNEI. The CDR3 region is CASSVRQGEGYTF. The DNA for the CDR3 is TGTGCCAGCAGTGTACGACAGGGGGAGGGCTACACCTTC.

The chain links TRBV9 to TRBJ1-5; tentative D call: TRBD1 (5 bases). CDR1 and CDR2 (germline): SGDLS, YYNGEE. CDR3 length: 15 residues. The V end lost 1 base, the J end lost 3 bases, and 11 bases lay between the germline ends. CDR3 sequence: CASSVSPGNNQPQHF. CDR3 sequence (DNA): TGTGCCAGCAGCGTAAGCCCAGGGAACAATCAGCCCCAGCATTTT.

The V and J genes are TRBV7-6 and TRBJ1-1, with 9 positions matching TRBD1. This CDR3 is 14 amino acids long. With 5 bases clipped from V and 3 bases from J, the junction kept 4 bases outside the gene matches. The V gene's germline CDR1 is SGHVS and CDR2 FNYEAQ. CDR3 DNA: TGTGCCAGCAGCCTACAGGGGGCCGACACTGAAGCTTTCTTT. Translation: CASSLQGADTEAFF.

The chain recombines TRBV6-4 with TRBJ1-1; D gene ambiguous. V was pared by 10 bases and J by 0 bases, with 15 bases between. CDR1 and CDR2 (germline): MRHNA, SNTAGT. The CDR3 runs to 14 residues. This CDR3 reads CATKPEALNTEAFF. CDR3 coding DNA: TGTGCCACCAAACCCGAGGCCTTGAACACTGAAGCTTTCTTT.

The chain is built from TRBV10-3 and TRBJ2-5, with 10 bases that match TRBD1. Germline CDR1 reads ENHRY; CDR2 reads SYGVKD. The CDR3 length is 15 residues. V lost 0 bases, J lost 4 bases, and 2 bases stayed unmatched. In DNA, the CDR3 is TGTGCCATCAGTGAGTCTCGGGACAGGGGAGAGACCCAGTACTTC. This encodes CAISESRDRGETQYF.

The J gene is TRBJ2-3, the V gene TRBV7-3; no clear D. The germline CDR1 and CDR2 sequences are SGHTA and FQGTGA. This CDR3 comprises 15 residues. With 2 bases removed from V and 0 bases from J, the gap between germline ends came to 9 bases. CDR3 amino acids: CASSLGVLSTDTQYF. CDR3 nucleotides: TGTGCCAGCAGCTTAGGAGTCTTAAGCACAGATACGCAGTATTTT.

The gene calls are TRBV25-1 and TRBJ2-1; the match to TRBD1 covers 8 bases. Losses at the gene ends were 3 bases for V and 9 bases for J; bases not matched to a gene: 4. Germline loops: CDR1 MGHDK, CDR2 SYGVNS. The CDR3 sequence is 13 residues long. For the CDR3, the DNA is TGTGCCAGCAGTGACCCAGGGGGCGCTGAGCAGTTCTTC. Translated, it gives CASSDPGGAEQFF. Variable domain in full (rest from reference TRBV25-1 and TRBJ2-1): EADIYQTPRYLVIGTGKKITLECSQTMGHDKMYWYQQDPGMELHLIHYSYGVNSTEKGDLSSESTVSRIRTEHFPLTLESARPSHTSQYLCASSDPGGAEQFFGPGTRLTVL.

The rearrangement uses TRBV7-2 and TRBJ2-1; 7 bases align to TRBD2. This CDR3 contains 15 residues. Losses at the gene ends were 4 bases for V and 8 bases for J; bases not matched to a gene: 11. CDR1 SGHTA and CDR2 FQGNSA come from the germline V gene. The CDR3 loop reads CASSSTGGRAHEQFF. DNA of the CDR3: TGTGCCAGCAGCTCTACGGGGGGAAGGGCCCATGAGCAGTTCTTC. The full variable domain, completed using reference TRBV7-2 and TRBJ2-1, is GAGVSQSPSNKVTEKGKDVELRCDPISGHTALYWYRQSLGQGLEFLIYFQGNSAPDKSGLPSDRFSAERTGGSVSTLTIQRTQQEDSAVYLCASSSTGGRAHEQFFGPGTRLTVL.

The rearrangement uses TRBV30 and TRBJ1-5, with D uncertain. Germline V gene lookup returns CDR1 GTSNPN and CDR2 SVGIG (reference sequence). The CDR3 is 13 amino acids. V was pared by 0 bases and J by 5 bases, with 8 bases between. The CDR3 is CAWSVDIYQPQHF. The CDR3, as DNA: TGTGCCTGGAGTGTAGACATTTATCAGCCCCAGCATTTT.

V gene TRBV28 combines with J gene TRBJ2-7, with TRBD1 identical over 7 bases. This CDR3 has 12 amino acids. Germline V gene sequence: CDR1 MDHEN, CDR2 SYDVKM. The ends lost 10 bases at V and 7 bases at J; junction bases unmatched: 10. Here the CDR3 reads CATRTGFWEQYF. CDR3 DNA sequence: TGTGCCACGAGGACAGGTTTTTGGGAGCAGTACTTC.

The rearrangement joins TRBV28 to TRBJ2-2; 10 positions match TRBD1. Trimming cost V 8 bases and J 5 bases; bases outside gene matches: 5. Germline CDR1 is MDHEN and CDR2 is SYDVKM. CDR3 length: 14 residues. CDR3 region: CASGGTGVTGELFF. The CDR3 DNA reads TGTGCCAGCGGGGGGACAGGGGTAACCGGGGAGCTGTTTTTT.

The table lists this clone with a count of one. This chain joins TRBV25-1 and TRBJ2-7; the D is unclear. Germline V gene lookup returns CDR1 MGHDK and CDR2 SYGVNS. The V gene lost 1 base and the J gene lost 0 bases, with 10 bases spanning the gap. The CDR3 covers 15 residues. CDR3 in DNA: TGTGCCAGCAGTGAATCGACGGGTAGCTCCTACGAGCAGTACTTC. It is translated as CASSESTGSSYEQYF.

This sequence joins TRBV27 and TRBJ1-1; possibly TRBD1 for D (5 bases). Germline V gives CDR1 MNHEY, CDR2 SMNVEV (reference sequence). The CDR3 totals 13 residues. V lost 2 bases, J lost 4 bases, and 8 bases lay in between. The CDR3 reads CASSLERGTEAFF. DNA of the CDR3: TGTGCCAGCAGTTTAGAAAGGGGCACTGAAGCTTTCTTT.

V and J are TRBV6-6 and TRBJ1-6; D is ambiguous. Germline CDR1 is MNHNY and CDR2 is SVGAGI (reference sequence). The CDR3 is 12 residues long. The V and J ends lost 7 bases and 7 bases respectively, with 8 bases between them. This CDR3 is CASTKQNSPLHF. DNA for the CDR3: TGTGCCAGCACTAAACAGAATTCACCCCTCCACTTT.

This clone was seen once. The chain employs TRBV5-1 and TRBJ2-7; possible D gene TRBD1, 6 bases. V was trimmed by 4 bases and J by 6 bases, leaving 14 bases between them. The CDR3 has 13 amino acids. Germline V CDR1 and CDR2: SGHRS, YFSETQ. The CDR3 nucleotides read TGCGCCAGCAGCCAACAGGGTTTACGCGAGCAGTACTTC. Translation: CASSQQGLREQYF.

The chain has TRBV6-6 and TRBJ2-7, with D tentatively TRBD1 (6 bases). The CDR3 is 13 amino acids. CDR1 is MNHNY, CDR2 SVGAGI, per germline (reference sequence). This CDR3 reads CATSRDTDYEQYF. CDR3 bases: TGTGCGACAAGCCGGGACACAGACTACGAGCAGTACTTC.

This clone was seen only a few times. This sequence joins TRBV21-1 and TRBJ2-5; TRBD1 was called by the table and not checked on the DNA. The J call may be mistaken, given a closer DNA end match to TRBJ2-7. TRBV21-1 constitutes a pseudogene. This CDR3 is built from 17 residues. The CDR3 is CASSKKKRNDREYEQYF. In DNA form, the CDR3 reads TGTGCCAGCAGCAAAAAAAAACGTAATGACAGGGAGTACGAGCAGTACTTC.

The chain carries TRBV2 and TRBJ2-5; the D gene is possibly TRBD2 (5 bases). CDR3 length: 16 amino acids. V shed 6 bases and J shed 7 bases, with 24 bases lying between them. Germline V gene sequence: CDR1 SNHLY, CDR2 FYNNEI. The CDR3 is CASRQGPLSSRGTQYF. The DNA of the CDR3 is TGTGCCAGCAGACAAGGACCTCTGTCCTCTCGGGGGACCCAGTACTTC.

CDR3 sequence reads: CASSFPPRALIGEQFF. As DNA, the CDR3 is TGTGCCAGCAGTTTCCCTCCCAGGGCGCTCATAGGTGAGCAGTTCTTC. The rearrangement joins TRBV28 to TRBJ2-1, with D perhaps matching TRBD1 (5 bases). V was clipped by 3 bases and J by 9 bases, with 21 bases between them. Per germline, CDR1 MDHEN and CDR2 SYDVKM. The CDR3 covers 16 residues.

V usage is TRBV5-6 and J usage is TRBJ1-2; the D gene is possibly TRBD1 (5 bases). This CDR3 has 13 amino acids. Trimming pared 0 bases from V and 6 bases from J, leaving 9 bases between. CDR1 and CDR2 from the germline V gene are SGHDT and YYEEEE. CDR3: CASSLVQVDGYTF. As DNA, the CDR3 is TGTGCCAGCAGCTTGGTACAGGTAGATGGCTACACCTTC.